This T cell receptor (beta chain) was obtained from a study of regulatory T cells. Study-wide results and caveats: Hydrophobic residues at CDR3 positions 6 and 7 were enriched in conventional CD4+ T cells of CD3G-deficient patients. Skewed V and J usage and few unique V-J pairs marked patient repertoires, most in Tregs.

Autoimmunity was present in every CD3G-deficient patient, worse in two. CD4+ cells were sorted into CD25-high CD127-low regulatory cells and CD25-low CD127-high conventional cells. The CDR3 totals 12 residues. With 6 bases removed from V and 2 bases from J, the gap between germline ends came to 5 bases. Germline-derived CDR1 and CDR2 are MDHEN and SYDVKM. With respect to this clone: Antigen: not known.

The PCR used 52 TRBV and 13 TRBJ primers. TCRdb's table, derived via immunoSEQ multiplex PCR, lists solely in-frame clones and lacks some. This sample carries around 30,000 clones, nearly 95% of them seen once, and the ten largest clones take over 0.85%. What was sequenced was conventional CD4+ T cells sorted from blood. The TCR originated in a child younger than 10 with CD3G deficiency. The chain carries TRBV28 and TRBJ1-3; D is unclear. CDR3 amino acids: CASRDAGNTIYF. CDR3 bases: TGTGCCAGCAGGGATGCTGGAAACACCATATATTTT.